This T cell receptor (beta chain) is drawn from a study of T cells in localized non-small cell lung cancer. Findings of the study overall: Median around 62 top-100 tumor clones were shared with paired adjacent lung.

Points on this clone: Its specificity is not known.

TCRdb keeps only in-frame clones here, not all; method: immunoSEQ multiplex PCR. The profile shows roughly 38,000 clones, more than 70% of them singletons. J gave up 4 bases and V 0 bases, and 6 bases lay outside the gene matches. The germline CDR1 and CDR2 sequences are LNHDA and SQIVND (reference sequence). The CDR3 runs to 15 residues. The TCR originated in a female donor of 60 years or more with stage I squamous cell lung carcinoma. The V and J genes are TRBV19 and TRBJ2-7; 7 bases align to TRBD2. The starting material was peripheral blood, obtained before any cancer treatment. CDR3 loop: CASSIEIGSGYEQYF. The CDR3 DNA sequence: TGTGCCAGTAGTATAGAGATCGGTAGCGGGTACGAGCAGTACTTC.